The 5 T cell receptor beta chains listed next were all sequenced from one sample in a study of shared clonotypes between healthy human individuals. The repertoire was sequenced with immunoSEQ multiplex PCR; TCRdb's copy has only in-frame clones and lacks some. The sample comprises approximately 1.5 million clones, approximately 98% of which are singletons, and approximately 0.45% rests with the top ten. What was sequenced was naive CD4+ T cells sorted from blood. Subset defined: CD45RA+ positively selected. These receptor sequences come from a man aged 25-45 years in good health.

CDR3 coding DNA: TGTGCCAGCAGCGGCCGCGGGGTCGCTGAAGCTTTCTTT. Protein: CASSGRGVAEAFF. V is TRBV9 and J is TRBJ1-1; D is uncertain. CDR1 SGDLS and CDR2 YYNGEE come from the germline V gene. The CDR3 consists of 13 residues. Trimming shortened V by 3 bases and J by 6 bases, and 12 bases separated the two germline ends. Variable domain in full (rest from reference TRBV9 and TRBJ1-1): DSGVTQTPKHLITATGQRVTLRCSPRSGDLSVYWYQQSLDQGLQFLIQYYNGEERAKGNILERFSAQQFPDLHSELNLSSLELGDSALYFCASSGRGVAEAFFGQGTRLTVV.

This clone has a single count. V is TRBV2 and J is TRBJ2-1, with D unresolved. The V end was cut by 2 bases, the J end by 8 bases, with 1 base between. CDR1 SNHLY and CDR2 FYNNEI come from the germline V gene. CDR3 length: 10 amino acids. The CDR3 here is CASSEYEQFF. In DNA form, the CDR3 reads TGTGCCAGCAGTGAATATGAGCAGTTCTTC.

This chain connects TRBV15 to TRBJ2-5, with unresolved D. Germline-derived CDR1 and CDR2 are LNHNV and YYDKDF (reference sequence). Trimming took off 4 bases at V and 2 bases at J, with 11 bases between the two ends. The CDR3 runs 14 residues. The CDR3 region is CATSMTIIQETQYF. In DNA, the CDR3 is TGTGCCACCAGCATGACAATAATACAAGAGACCCAGTACTTC.

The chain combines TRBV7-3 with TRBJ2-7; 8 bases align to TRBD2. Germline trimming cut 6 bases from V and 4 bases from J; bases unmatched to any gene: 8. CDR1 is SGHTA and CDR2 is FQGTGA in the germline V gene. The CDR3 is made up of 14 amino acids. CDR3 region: CASSRTSGPYEQYF. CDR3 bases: TGTGCCAGCAGTCGAACTAGCGGACCTTACGAGCAGTACTTC.

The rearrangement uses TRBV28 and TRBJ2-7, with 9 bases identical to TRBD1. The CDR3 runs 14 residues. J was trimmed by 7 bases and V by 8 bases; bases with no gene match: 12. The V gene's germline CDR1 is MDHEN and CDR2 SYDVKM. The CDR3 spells CASEVTDRGREQYF. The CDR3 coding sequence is TGTGCCAGCGAGGTTACGGACAGGGGACGGGAGCAGTACTTC.